This passage covers 14 T cell receptor beta chains from one sample sequenced in a study of regulatory T cells in long-lasting Graves disease. Time point indicated: newly diagnosed GD, antithyroid drugs for less than 3 months. Extracted PBMC RNA gave rise to the TCR library. Libraries of TCR beta came from iRepertoire HTBI primers plus Arm-PCR of CDR3 regions. TCRdb re-called the multiplex PCR reads with MiXCR, one entry per CDR3 protein. The sample carries 450,000 to 700,000 distinct CDR3 sequences, less than 15% recorded once. These sequences were also reported in another study, on T cells in Graves' hyperthyroidism and ophthalmopathy.

Sample: peripheral blood mononuclear cells (PBMCs), taken at new diagnosis, from a patient treated with antithyroid drugs. The origin of the receptors is a man under 40 with Graves disease.

The genes are TRBV7-9 and TRBJ2-7; 13 positions agree with TRBD2. CDR3 length equals 16 residues. The ends lost 2 bases at V and 7 bases at J; junction bases unmatched: 8. Germline V CDR1 and CDR2: SEHNR, FQNEAQ (reference sequence). The DNA for the CDR3 is TGTGCCAGCAGCTTACCCTGGACTAGCGGGAGTGGGGAGCAGTACTTC. This sequence encodes CASSLPWTSGSGEQYF.

This clonotype has more than one count but fewer than ten. The V call is TRBV9, the J call TRBJ2-1; 9 bases line up with TRBD2. V lost 6 bases to trimming and J lost 4 bases; unmatched junction nucleotides: 8. In germline, CDR1 is SGDLS, CDR2 YYNGEE. This CDR3 has 15 residues. In nucleotides, the CDR3 is TGTGCCAGCAACATCGGGACTAGCCGTTACAATGAGCAGTTCTTC. Translating it yields CASNIGTSRYNEQFF.

The rearrangement uses TRBV27 and TRBJ2-7, with TRBD1 identical over 7 bases. With 7 bases clipped from V and 2 bases from J, the junction kept 8 bases outside the gene matches. Germline values: CDR1 MNHEY, CDR2 SMNVEV (reference sequence). CDR3 size: 14 residues. This CDR3 is CASNGAGGAYEQYF. CDR3 DNA: TGTGCCAGCAACGGGGCAGGGGGTGCCTACGAGCAGTACTTC.

This chain connects TRBV4-1 to TRBJ1-2, with D possibly TRBD1 on 5 matching bases. From germline, CDR1 is MGHRA and CDR2 YSYEKL. Trimming removed 1 base at V and 0 bases at J, with 12 bases between. The CDR3 spans 16 residues. The CDR3, as DNA: TGCGCCAGCAGCCAAGCCGGGACGGGATCTAACTATGGCTACACCTTC. The encoded protein is CASSQAGTGSNYGYTF.

This clonotype was recorded at least ten times. The V gene is TRBV12-3 or TRBV12-4, the J gene TRBJ2-5, with 16 bases matching TRBD2. V was clipped by 6 bases and J by 4 bases; unmatched bases: 14. This CDR3 region has 19 residues. The CDR3 DNA sequence: TGTGCCAGCAGCCCTCCTCCCGGGACTAGCGGGAGGGGGGGAGAGACCCAGTACTTC. Its translation is CASSPPPGTSGRGGETQYF.

As for this clonotype: A much larger clone is a single base away; this may be a read error. The chain recombines TRBV9 with TRBJ2-7, with 11 bases fitting TRBD2. The CDR3 is 19 amino acids. Per the germline V gene, CDR1 is SGDLS and CDR2 is YYNGEE. This CDR3 is CASGVRARTSGGRSYEQYF. The CDR3 DNA sequence: TGTGCCAGCGGCGTGAGGGCAAGAACTAGCGGGGGACGATCCTACGAGCAGTACTTC.

In this sample, this clonotype turned up many times. V and J are TRBV20-1 and TRBJ2-1; D gene ambiguous. CDR1 is DFQATT, CDR2 SNEGSKA, per germline (reference sequence). The CDR3 is 15 amino acids. V was cut by 3 bases and J by 0 bases, with 12 bases left in between. This chain's CDR3 is CSASRVIGSYNEQFF. CDR3 in DNA: TGCAGTGCTAGTAGGGTAATAGGCTCCTACAATGAGCAGTTCTTC.

This clonotype was seen many times. In nucleotides, the CDR3 is TGTGCCAGCAGTGAAGTCATGGGCGGGAGTGGCACCGGGGAGCTGTTTTTT. It yields the protein CASSEVMGGSGTGELFF. J is TRBJ2-2 and V is TRBV6-1; 7 nucleotides agree with TRBD2. V dropped 1 base and J dropped 4; count of bases not matched to a gene: 9. In germline, CDR1 is MNHNS, CDR2 SASEGT. This CDR3 is built from 17 residues.

This clonotype was detected only a few times. The rearrangement uses TRBV15 and TRBJ2-1; D call uncertain. The CDR3 runs to 12 residues. CDR1 and CDR2 from the germline V gene are LNHNV and YYDKDF (reference sequence). V lost 3 bases to trimming and J lost 7 bases, with 7 bases between them. CDR3 region: CATSRGLNEQFF. Here the CDR3 DNA reads TGTGCCACCAGCAGGGGATTAAATGAGCAGTTCTTC.

Comment on this clonotype: At one of its ends the junction is not consistent with the germline gene, which may arise from a read error. The chain couples TRBV20-1 to TRBJ1-2, with no clear D. The germline V gene encodes CDR1 DFQATT and CDR2 SNEGSKA (reference sequence). CDR3 length: 13 amino acids. The CDR3 sequence: CSARDPGSYSYTF. In DNA, the CDR3 is TGCAGTGCTAGAGATCCAGGATCCTATAGCTACACCTTC.

This clonotype showed up many times. This chain joins TRBV27 and TRBJ2-5; D uncertain. Trimming pared 4 bases from V and 3 bases from J, leaving 12 bases between. CDR3 length: 14 amino acids. Germline-derived CDR1 and CDR2 are MNHEY and SMNVEV (reference sequence). DNA of the CDR3: TGTGCCAGCAGTTCCCTGATAGGGAAAGAGACCCAGTACTTC. Translated: CASSSLIGKETQYF.

This clonotype was counted ten times or more. The chain employs TRBV7-9 and TRBJ2-1; D unclear. V lost 5 bases, J lost 6 bases, and 17 bases lay in between. The germline V gene has CDR1 SEHNR and CDR2 FQNEAQ (reference sequence). The CDR3 covers 15 residues. The CDR3 DNA is TGTGCCAGCAGCCCCTTAGGGCTCCCAGGCAATGAGCAGTTCTTC. Its translation: CASSPLGLPGNEQFF.

This clonotype was seen repeatedly, ten times or more. The chain has TRBV7-2 and TRBJ1-5; TRBD1 aligns across 7 bases. V trimming: 3 bases; J trimming: 7 bases; junction bases outside the gene matches: 9. The CDR3 loop spans 15 amino acids. Germline assignment: CDR1 SGHTA and CDR2 FQGNSA. The DNA of the CDR3 is TGTGCCAGCAGCTTTCGTGCAGGGGGAGGGCAGCCCCAGCATTTT. Its translation: CASSFRAGGGQPQHF.

This clonotype was recorded at least ten times. Here the CDR3 reads CASSQRVKQYF. DNA of the CDR3: TGTGCCAGCAGTCAGAGGGTGAAGCAGTACTTC. The chain combines TRBV3-1 with TRBJ2-7, with D maybe TRBD2 (5 bases). Germline V gene data show CDR1 as LGHDT and CDR2 as YNNKEL (reference sequence). The CDR3 sequence is 11 residues long. V lost 6 bases to trimming and J lost 8 bases, with 11 bases between them.